Shown below are 20 T cell receptor beta chains from a single sample sequenced in a study of control samples from healthy donors and cancer patients. Data came from immunoSEQ multiplex PCR; TCRdb stores just in-frame clones and leaves some out. Here the sample spans roughly 120,000 clones, approximately 90% being singletons. The source material was blood. These receptors originate from a human donor in good health. The donor label of this sample is uncertain.

The chain joins TRBV3-1 (or the pseudogene TRBV3-2) to TRBJ2-2, with TRBD1 matching over 8 bases. The CDR3 consists of 17 residues. Germline V CDR1 and CDR2: LGHDT, YNNKEL (reference sequence). Trimming cost V 4 bases and J 5 bases; bases outside gene matches: 12. CDR3 sequence: CASSPQRDRRGTGELFF. DNA of the CDR3: TGTGCCAGCAGCCCTCAAAGGGACAGGCGGGGAACCGGGGAGCTGTTTTTT.

The chain links TRBV2 to TRBJ2-1; D remains ambiguous. The V and J ends lost 8 bases and 2 bases respectively, with 10 bases between them. CDR1 is SNHLY, CDR2 FYNNEI, per germline. CDR3 length: 13 residues. In DNA form, the CDR3 reads TGTGCCAGCTCCATAACCCCCTACAATGAGCAGTTCTTC. It codes for CASSITPYNEQFF.

V usage is TRBV6-5 and J usage is TRBJ1-2, with D possibly TRBD1 on 5 matching bases. The germline V and J ends were trimmed by 7 bases and 8 bases, with 20 bases remaining between them. This CDR3 comprises 14 residues. CDR1 is MNHEY, CDR2 SVGAGI, per germline. The CDR3 reads CASTRPGREGGYTF. The DNA for the CDR3 is TGTGCCAGCACCCGCCCGGGCAGGGAGGGAGGCTACACCTTC.

The chain links TRBV19 to TRBJ2-5; 7 bases are a match to TRBD2. Trimming cost V 5 bases and J 6 bases; bases outside gene matches: 15. CDR1 is LNHDA, CDR2 SQIVND, per germline (reference sequence). This CDR3 has 16 amino acids. The CDR3 nucleotides read TGTGCCAGTAGTCCCCCCGGGGCGGGGGTTTTTAAGACCCAGTACTTC. Translating it yields CASSPPGAGVFKTQYF.

V gene TRBV19 combines with J gene TRBJ1-5; TRBD1 matches 9 bases. The CDR3 has 16 residues. Per the germline V gene, CDR1 is LNHDA and CDR2 is SQIVND (reference sequence). J lost 1 base, V lost 8 bases, and 9 bases had no gene match. The CDR3 DNA follows: TGTGCCAGTTACGGGACAGGGAAAGGAAGCAATCAGCCCCAGCATTTT. Residues: CASYGTGKGSNQPQHF.

The rearrangement uses TRBV24-1 and TRBJ2-2; D is perhaps TRBD1 (5 bases). V lost 8 bases and J lost 5, with 14 bases in between. In germline, CDR1 is KGHDR, CDR2 SFDVKD. This CDR3 contains 14 residues. The CDR3, as DNA: TGTGCCACCAACGGCCAGGGAACGACCGGGGAGCTGTTTTTT. Translating it yields CATNGQGTTGELFF.

The J gene is TRBJ2-6, the V gene TRBV6-6; no firm D call. Trimming cost V 5 bases and J 2 bases, with 10 bases left between them. This CDR3 region has 15 residues. Germline-derived CDR1 and CDR2 are MNHNY and SVGAGI (reference sequence). For the CDR3, the DNA is TGTGCCAGCAGTCCCGCGGCGGCTGGGGCCAACGTCCTGACTTTC. Its translation: CASSPAAAGANVLTF.

The CDR3 spells CASSPPTGFSEQFF. The CDR3 region has the DNA TGTGCCAGCAGCCCGCCTACAGGGTTTAGTGAGCAGTTCTTC. The J gene is TRBJ2-1, the V gene TRBV14; the D gene is possibly TRBD1 (6 bases). Germline V CDR1 and CDR2: SGHDN, FVKESK. The CDR3 length is 14 residues. Trimming took 4 bases from V and 9 from J, leaving 16 bases between them.

The chain couples TRBV5-1 to TRBJ1-3; D might be TRBD1 (6 bases). The CDR3 has 18 residues. The germline CDR1 and CDR2 sequences are SGHRS and YFSETQ. With 0 bases removed from V and 0 bases from J, the gap between germline ends came to 16 bases. CDR3 DNA sequence: TGCGCCAGCAGCTTGGGCCAGGGGCTCCGGAGCTCTGGAAACACCATATATTTT. Protein product: CASSLGQGLRSSGNTIYF.

This clone came up once. The V and J genes are TRBV11-2 and TRBJ2-1; the D gene is possibly TRBD1 (5 bases). In germline, CDR1 is SGHAT, CDR2 FQNNGV. The CDR3 contains 15 residues. V was cut by 4 bases and J by 8 bases, with 18 bases left in between. The CDR3 reads CASSSRALLDDEQFF. The DNA for the CDR3 is TGTGCCAGCAGCTCCAGGGCCCTTCTTGATGATGAGCAGTTCTTC.

The chain couples TRBV5-1 to TRBJ2-2, with 8 bases aligning to TRBD2. The V and J ends lost 1 base and 1 base, in that order; junction bases with no gene match: 6. This CDR3 contains 17 residues. Germline V gives CDR1 SGHRS, CDR2 YFSETQ. CDR3 sequence: CASSLSLAGQNTGELFF. In DNA, the CDR3 is TGCGCCAGCAGCTTGTCCCTAGCGGGCCAGAACACCGGGGAGCTGTTTTTT.

V is TRBV12-3 or TRBV12-4 and J is TRBJ1-6; D remains ambiguous. Trimming took 2 bases from V and 13 from J, leaving 6 bases between them. This CDR3 comprises 11 residues. The CDR3 sequence is CASSLLGPLHF. The CDR3 region has the DNA TGTGCCAGCAGTTTATTGGGCCCCCTCCACTTT.

V and J are TRBV9 and TRBJ1-3, with 9 nucleotides matching TRBD1. The CDR3 has 13 amino acids. Germline CDR1 is SGDLS and CDR2 is YYNGEE. Trimming cost V 0 bases and J 11 bases; bases outside gene matches: 3. CDR3 protein: CASSVGGDRAIYF. CDR3 nucleotides: TGTGCCAGCAGCGTAGGAGGGGACAGGGCCATATATTTT.

This chain connects TRBV14 to TRBJ2-7, with TRBD1 as a possible D gene (6 bases). Between the trimmed V and J ends, which lost 4 bases and 2 bases, there was a span of 15 bases. The CDR3 is 15 amino acids. Germline-derived CDR1 and CDR2 are SGHDN and FVKESK. CDR3 coding DNA: TGTGCCAGCAGCCCCTTAATGGGGGACACCTACGAGCAGTACGTC. Amino acids: CASSPLMGDTYEQYV.

This clone was recorded only once. J is TRBJ2-3 and V is TRBV6-5; D assignment may be TRBD1 or TRBD2 (5 bases each). This CDR3 is built from 15 residues. CDR1 is MNHEY and CDR2 is SVGAGI in the germline V gene. V was clipped by 2 bases and J by 0 bases, with 9 bases between them. The CDR3 DNA sequence: TGTGCCAGCAGTTACGGGACGTTAAGCACAGATACGCAGTATTTT. Translated: CASSYGTLSTDTQYF.

The chain is built from TRBV6-6 and TRBJ2-6; D not resolved. There are 14 residues in the CDR3. CDR1 MNHNY and CDR2 SVGAGI come from the germline V gene (reference sequence). V was cut by 8 bases and J by 0 bases, with 8 bases left in between. CDR3 in amino acids: CASGPSSGANVLTF. The CDR3 DNA reads as TGTGCCAGCGGACCCAGCTCTGGGGCCAACGTCCTGACTTTC.

The V and J genes are TRBV28 and TRBJ1-5; D not resolved. The CDR3 spans 14 residues. The germline V gene encodes CDR1 MDHEN and CDR2 SYDVKM. Trimming took off 4 bases at V and 7 bases at J, with 14 bases between the two ends. As DNA, the CDR3 is TGTGCCAGCAGTTCAGGCTGGGGTGGCCAGCCCCAGCATTTT. It codes for CASSSGWGGQPQHF.

The rearrangement uses TRBV5-1 and TRBJ1-1; TRBD1 matches 8 bases. The CDR3 has 13 amino acids. J lost 6 bases, V lost 4 bases, and 5 bases had no gene match. Germline values: CDR1 SGHRS, CDR2 YFSETQ. CDR3 sequence: CASSMTGAAEAFF. In nucleotides, the CDR3 is TGCGCCAGCAGCATGACAGGGGCGGCTGAAGCTTTCTTT.

The chain employs TRBV7-8 and TRBJ1-1, with D possibly being TRBD1 (6 bases). The ends were cut back, 5 bases at V and 6 bases at J, with 16 bases in the middle. Looked up from germline, CDR1 is SGHVS and CDR2 is FQNEAQ. CDR3 length: 14 residues. The CDR3 coding sequence is TGTGCCAGCAGCAAACAGGGTGAATCGGCTGAAGCTTTCTTT. Encoded protein: CASSKQGESAEAFF.

V gene TRBV29-1 combines with J gene TRBJ1-2; 9 bases map to TRBD1. V dropped 2 bases and J dropped 4; count of bases not matched to a gene: 2. This CDR3 spans 13 amino acids. Looked up from germline, CDR1 is SQVTM and CDR2 is ANQGSEA. The CDR3 loop reads CSVEWDRVYGYTF. The CDR3 nucleotides are TGCAGCGTTGAATGGGACAGGGTCTATGGCTACACCTTC.